This T cell receptor (beta chain) comes out of a study of T cell changes during pregnancy in multiple sclerosis. The CDR3 is 14 amino acids. CDR1 and CDR2 from the germline V gene are SGHTA and FQGNSA. V was pared by 5 bases and J by 5 bases, with 14 bases between. Using immunoSEQ multiplex PCR, the repertoire was profiled, and TCRdb retains in-frame clones only, with some absent. The data show some 100,000 clones, 94% seen once. The sample was peripheral blood, taken before pregnancy. This clonotype originated in a female donor with multiple sclerosis, enrolled in a pregnancy study. The chain couples TRBV7-2 to TRBJ2-3, with D possibly being TRBD2 (6 bases). CDR3 protein: CASSPRGAGDTQYF. The CDR3 region has the DNA TGTGCCAGCAGCCCTCGAGGAGCGGGAGATACGCAGTATTTT.